The rows below give T cell receptor beta chains drawn from one sample of a study of persistence of HIV-infected CD4 T cells. These receptors lack a known antigen. The protocol was immunoSEQ multiplex PCR, while the TCRdb copy is restricted to in-frame clones and leaves out a portion. There are 25,000 to 35,000 clones in the sample; around four fifths occur only once, and roughly 0.9% lies in the top ten. The input for sequencing was CD4+ T cells sorted from PBMCs after approximately 19-hour stimulation, taken from a patient who received antiretroviral therapy. Receptors originate from an adult man with HIV who was CMV-seropositive. The CDR3 runs from the conserved cysteine through the conserved F or W. D genes are given only for firm matches. For some rows the clone size is stated as once, few or many, or as a class when expanded; others skip it.

>TRBV5-8|-|TRBJ2-3|-
TGTGCCAGCAGCTTGCTTATCGCGACTAGGTTCACAGATACGCAGTATTTT
CASSLLIATRFTDTQYF
>TRBV5-6|-|TRBJ1-2|-
TGTGCCAGCAGCTTGAACGGCCTATATGGCTACACCTTC
CASSLNGLYGYTF
>TRBV6-5|-|TRBJ2-7|-
TGTGCCAGCAGTTCAACGATGGGGAGGGAGCAGTACTTC
CASSSTMGREQYF
>TRBV9|few|TRBJ1-1|-
TGTGCCAGCAGCCCAACCGGGGCCACTGAAGCTTTCTTT
CASSPTGATEAFF
>TRBV19|-|TRBJ1-5|-
TGTGCCAGTAGTATAGGGAATCAGCCCCAGCATTTT
CASSIGNQPQHF
>TRBV5-1|-|TRBJ1-2|-
TGCGCCAGCAGCTTCGGCAGGGCCCGGGACTATGGCTACACCTTC
CASSFGRARDYGYTF
>TRBV30|once|TRBJ2-1|-
TGTGCCTCGATCGGGGGATCCTACAATGAGCAGTTCTTC
CASIGGSYNEQFF
>TRBV3-1/TRBV3-2|-|TRBJ2-7|-
TGTGCCAGCAGCCAAGACGGGGGACGGTTCGAGCAGTACTTC
CASSQDGGRFEQYF
>TRBV27|-|TRBJ1-4|-
TGTGCCAGCAGTTCTACGGGGGGGGCTAATGAAAAACTGTTTTTT
CASSSTGGANEKLFF
>TRBV7-2|few|TRBJ1-5|-
TGTGCCAGCAGCTCAGGGGTGGTGAATCAGCCCCAGCATTTT
CASSSGVVNQPQHF
>TRBV18|-|TRBJ2-7|-
TGTGCCAGCTCACCGAGCTCCTACGAGCAGTACTTC
CASSPSSYEQYF
>TRBV5-4|-|TRBJ2-2|-
TGTGCCAGCAGCTCGGGACGGACGAACACCGGGGAGCTGTTTTTT
CASSSGRTNTGELFF
>TRBV7-9|-|TRBJ2-6|-
TGTGCCAGCAGCTCCGGGAGAAGGGGGACTGGGGCCAACGTCCTGACTTTC
CASSSGRRGTGANVLTF
>TRBV5-4|-|TRBJ2-2|-
TGTGCCAGCAGCTTGGGCGTGGGTACCGGGGAGCTGTTTTTT
CASSLGVGTGELFF
>TRBV11-3|-|TRBJ2-2|-
TGTGCCAGCAGCTTACGGGGGGCTGCGAACACCGGGGAGCTGTTTTTT
CASSLRGAANTGELFF
>TRBV4-2|-|TRBJ2-7|-
TGTGCCAGCAGCCAAGGACGGAGCTCCTACGAGCAGTACTTC
CASSQGRSSYEQYF
>TRBV12-3/TRBV12-4|-|TRBJ1-2|-
TGTGCCAGCAGTTCGGACTTCTATGGCTACACCTTC
CASSSDFYGYTF
>TRBV20-1|-|TRBJ2-1|-
TGCAGTGCTGAGACAGACAATGAGCAGTTCTTC
CSAETDNEQFF
>TRBV3-1/TRBV3-2|-|TRBJ1-2|-
TGTGCCAGCAGCCAAGCAAGGGCGGGAGGCTACACCTTC
CASSQARAGGYTF
>TRBV30|-|TRBJ1-1|-
TGTGCCTGGAGTGTTACACAGAACACTGAAGCTTTCTTT
CAWSVTQNTEAFF
>TRBV4-2|-|TRBJ1-6|TRBD1
TGTGCCAGCAGCCAAGCGACAGGGGGCGCGGGTAATTCACCCCTCCACTTT
CASSQATGGAGNSPLHF
>TRBV7-2|-|TRBJ2-1|-
TGTGCCAGCAGCTTCGACTGGGACGCTGAGCAGTTCTTC
CASSFDWDAEQFF
>TRBV7-2|-|TRBJ2-1|TRBD1
TGTGCCAGCAGCCCCGCCGAGACAGGGTCTGGCAATGAGCAGTTCTTC
CASSPAETGSGNEQFF
>TRBV18|-|TRBJ2-5|TRBD2
TGTGCCAGCTCAACGGGACTAGCGGGGGGACAAGAGACCCAGTACTTC
CASSTGLAGGQETQYF
>TRBV4-1|-|TRBJ1-5|-
TGCGCCAGCAGCCAACGGACGGAGGATCAGCCCCAGCATTTT
CASSQRTEDQPQHF
>TRBV4-1|-|TRBJ1-2|TRBD1
TGCGCCAGCAGCCGAGAACAAGGACAGGGCGGCTACACCTTC
CASSREQGQGGYTF
>TRBV6-5|-|TRBJ2-7|-
TGTGCCAGCAGTTACTTGGGATCCGGGTCCTACGAGCAGTACTTC
CASSYLGSGSYEQYF
>TRBV5-1|-|TRBJ1-6|-
TGCGCCAGCAGCGACGGAGAGAGAATTTCACCCCTCCACTTT
CASSDGERISPLHF
>TRBV28|-|TRBJ2-6|-
TGTGCCAGCAGTCCCCCAGGCGGCTCTGGGGCCAACGTCCTGACTTTC
CASSPPGGSGANVLTF
>TRBV30|-|TRBJ1-3|-
TGTGCCTGGGGTATTACAAGCTCTGGAAACACCATATATTTT
CAWGITSSGNTIYF
>TRBV19|-|TRBJ1-1|TRBD1
TGTGCCAGTACCATTGACAGGGCGGGGAACACTGAAGCTTTCTTT
CASTIDRAGNTEAFF
>TRBV9|-|TRBJ2-5|-
TGTGCCAGCAGCGGGTTAGGACAACCCCAAGAGACCCAGTACTTC
CASSGLGQPQETQYF
>TRBV6-5|once|TRBJ1-2|-
TGTGCCAACCTCTTACAGGGAAATGGCTACACCTTC
CANLLQGNGYTF
>TRBV6-5|few|TRBJ2-1|TRBD1
TGTGCCAGCAGTTACCCGACAGGGGGCAAGAATGAGCAGTTCTTC
CASSYPTGGKNEQFF
>TRBV18|-|TRBJ1-1|-
TGTGCCAGCTCCGCATCGACAGGAGTGAACACTGAAGCTTTCTTT
CASSASTGVNTEAFF
>TRBV6-5|-|TRBJ1-5|-
TGTGCCAGCAGATTATATGACGGGTACAATCAGCCCCAGCATTTT
CASRLYDGYNQPQHF
>TRBV18|once|TRBJ1-6|-
TGTGCCAGCTCACTAGGGGACTGGACACCTTCCGCACCCCTCCACTTT
CASSLGDWTPSAPLHF
>TRBV5-5|-|TRBJ1-2|TRBD1
TGTGCCAGCCGGCAGGGGGACTATGGCTACACCTTC
CASRQGDYGYTF
>TRBV18|-|TRBJ1-5|-
TGTGCCAGCTCACGGGGTAGCAATCAGCCCCAGCATTTT
CASSRGSNQPQHF
>TRBV7-2|-|TRBJ2-6|-
TGTGCCAGCAGCTACAGGGGACTCTCTGGGGCCAACGTCCTGACTTTC
CASSYRGLSGANVLTF
>TRBV5-1|once|TRBJ1-2|-
TGCGCCAGCAGCTTGGGGATCAGTTCTAACTATGGCTACACCTTC
CASSLGISSNYGYTF
>TRBV4-2|-|TRBJ1-2|-
TGTGCCAGCAGCCAAGCCAACGCTAACTATGGCTACACCTTC
CASSQANANYGYTF
>TRBV12-3/TRBV12-4|-|TRBJ2-5|TRBD1
TGTGCCAGCAGAACAGGGGTTGAGACCCAGTACTTC
CASRTGVETQYF
>TRBV7-9|-|TRBJ2-3|TRBD2
TGTGCCAGCAGCTCGACTCTCGGGGGGGCCAGGGCAGATACGCAGTATTTT
CASSSTLGGARADTQYF
>TRBV5-4|-|TRBJ2-7|-
TGTGCCAGCAGCTTGGCCACAGGGCCGACCTCCTACGAGCAGTACTTC
CASSLATGPTSYEQYF
>TRBV18|-|TRBJ2-5|-
TGTGCCAGCTCACCAAACACGCAAGAGACCCAGTACTTC
CASSPNTQETQYF
>TRBV7-3|-|TRBJ2-3|TRBD2
TGTGCCAGCAGCGACGGACTAGCGGGGGGCACAGATACGCAGTATTTT
CASSDGLAGGTDTQYF
>TRBV30|-|TRBJ1-1|TRBD1
TGTGCCTGGTATGGGCGGGGACAGTTTATGAACACTGAAGCTTTCTTT
CAWYGRGQFMNTEAFF
>TRBV7-9|few|TRBJ2-7|TRBD1
TGTGCCAGCAGCAAGGGACAGGCGGGCGAGCAGTACTTC
CASSKGQAGEQYF